This TCR beta chain was observed in a study of shared T cell receptors in the human thymus. V was shortened by 2 bases and J by 7 bases, with 16 bases between the two germline ends. Germline CDR1 SGHNT, CDR2 YYREEE (reference sequence). This CDR3 contains 15 residues. TCRdb's copy holds only in-frame clones and misses some; the assay was immunoSEQ multiplex PCR. The sample includes 550,000 to 800,000 clones, 70% to 90% of them seen just once. The same specimen was also included in a second study, on human thymus T cells. That source notes: Repertoires sampled from thymus and blood appeared biased in V and J gene usage.

The V gene is TRBV5-4, the J gene TRBJ1-3, with D tentatively TRBD1 (6 bases). Sequenced material: thymocytes. The sequence was collected from a girl younger than two with a congenital heart defect. The CDR3 reads CASSFSSGRGNTIYF. The CDR3 DNA reads TGTGCCAGCAGCTTTTCGTCGGGGAGGGGGAACACCATATATTTT.